This T cell receptor (beta chain) was sequenced during a study of blood T cell repertoires in COVID-19. Across the study: The origin of the acute and convalescent COVID-19 samples was the United States, Italy and Spain.

Trimming pared 5 bases from V and 2 bases from J, leaving 9 bases between. Looked up from germline, CDR1 is SGHAT and CDR2 is FQDESV (reference sequence). The CDR3 has 13 residues. Authors' analysis steps: Reference gene primer amplification in the assay estimated nucleated cell counts. The protocol was immunoSEQ multiplex PCR, while the TCRdb copy is restricted to in-frame clones and leaves out a portion. That table furnishes V, J and clone size, whereas the DNA furnished D and trimming. The table lists about 55,000 clones, 90% of them singletons. The chain recombines TRBV11-1 with TRBJ1-1; the D gene is possibly TRBD1 (5 bases). The sample taken for sequencing was peripheral blood. This sequence originates from a human donor with active COVID-19. The donor label of this sample is uncertain. The CDR3 here is CASSLRGNTEAFF. In DNA form, the CDR3 reads TGTGCCAGCAGCCTAAGGGGCAACACTGAAGCTTTCTTT.